A single sample gave rise to the 6 T cell receptor beta chains below, sequenced in a study of T cells in Graves' hyperthyroidism and ophthalmopathy (dated by TCRdb to about 2019). Library method: multiplex PCR. The reads were generated on an Illumina HiSeq 2000. Amplification of TCR beta CDR3 regions was carried out from RNA transcripts. For the first round of RT-PCR on the TCR CDR3, the HTBI primer set was used together with the Qiagen OneStep RT-PCR kit. The public reads were reprocessed in TCRdb via fastp at Q25 and MiXCR, keeping in-frame beta chains. A single entry per CDR3 protein holds the most common genes and DNA from its merged rows. The sample yields under 350,000 distinct CDR3 sequences; about 14% were counted once. The ten top clones hold roughly 7.5% of the sample. Specimen: blood. The receptors stem from a woman under 40 with Graves' hyperthyroidism that later progressed to Graves' ophthalmopathy.

This clonotype was detected many times. The chain uses TRBV5-6 and TRBJ2-5; D might be TRBD1 (5 bases). The CDR3 is 18 amino acids. V lost 2 bases and J 0 bases, leaving 20 bases between the germline ends. Germline V gives CDR1 SGHDT, CDR2 YYEEEE. In nucleotides, the CDR3 is TGTGCCAGCAGCTTCGGTCCCTCAGGGCCCCGGTACCAAGAGACCCAGTACTTC. Translated, it gives CASSFGPSGPRYQETQYF.

This clonotype has a count of ten or more. V gene TRBV5-8 combines with J gene TRBJ2-1, with 10 bases lining up with TRBD2. The length of the CDR3 is 16 residues. Per the germline V gene, CDR1 is SGHTS and CDR2 is YDEGEE. The V gene end was trimmed by 4 bases and the J gene end by 0 bases; junction bases not matched to a gene: 4. The CDR3 DNA follows: TGTGCCAGCAGCCGTAGGACTAGCGGCTCCTACAATGAGCAGTTCTTC. It translates to CASSRRTSGSYNEQFF.

This clonotype was seen a handful of times. V is TRBV7-2 and J is TRBJ1-6, with D uncertain. V lost 5 bases, J lost 4 bases, and 15 bases lay in between. The CDR3 runs to 16 residues. Germline values: CDR1 SGHTA, CDR2 FQGNSA. In DNA form, the CDR3 reads TGTGCCAGCAGCCCGGATCCGGGTTTTTATAATTCACCCCTCCACTTT. Protein: CASSPDPGFYNSPLHF.

This clonotype was seen repeatedly, ten times or more. This chain links TRBV27 with TRBJ1-2; no clear D gene. CDR3 length: 14 amino acids. V gave up 2 bases and J gave up 1 base, with 8 bases separating them. Germline-derived CDR1 and CDR2 are MNHEY and SMNVEV (reference sequence). The CDR3 region is CASSLSRDNYGYTF. CDR3 DNA sequence: TGTGCCAGCAGTTTAAGCCGAGATAACTATGGCTACACCTTC.

This clonotype was observed many times. The genes are TRBV2 and TRBJ2-5, with D perhaps TRBD2 (6 bases). Trimming left V 7 bases short and J 7 bases short, with 16 bases between. This CDR3 comprises 13 residues. Germline CDR1 SNHLY, CDR2 FYNNEI. Here the CDR3 reads CASNTDLGGTQYF. Written as DNA, the CDR3 is TGTGCCAGCAATACGGACCTCGGGGGGACCCAGTACTTC. The variable domain in full, with the rest retrieved from reference TRBV2 and TRBJ2-5, is EPEVTQTPSHQVTQMGQEVILRCVPISNHLYFYWYRQILGQKVEFLVSFYNNEISEKSEIFDDQFSVERPDGSNFTLKIRSTKLEDSAMYFCASNTDLGGTQYFGPGTRLLVL.

There are many counts of this clonotype. The chain has TRBV11-2 and TRBJ2-5; D call uncertain. Between the trimmed V and J ends, which lost 1 base and 7 bases, there was a span of 10 bases. The germline V gene encodes CDR1 SGHAT and CDR2 FQNNGV. The CDR3 runs to 13 residues. The CDR3 sequence: CASSLGPDGTQYF. CDR3 nucleotides: TGTGCCAGCAGCTTAGGTCCGGACGGGACCCAGTACTTC.